Presented here are 26 T cell receptor beta chains from one specimen sequenced in a study of post-analysis software for immune sequencing data. General study results and limits: The five TRBV segments detected at higher frequency in patients than in controls included TRBV5-6, TRBV5-1 and TRBV20-1.

Their target antigens are unknown. The TCR beta cDNA libraries carried unique molecular identifiers. TCRdb re-analysed the PCR reads in MiXCR, keeping a single row per CDR3 protein. The repertoire holds about 770,000 distinct CDR3 sequences, around 46% seen once, with 4.9% in the top ten. Source material: blood. The receptors were sampled from a girl between 10 and 17 years old with multiple sclerosis.

The CDR3 DNA is TGCGCCAGCAGTAGCACAGGGAAGGCCTACGAGCAGTACTTC. This gives the protein CASSSTGKAYEQYF. The chain combines TRBV10-2 with TRBJ2-7; TRBD1 might be the D (6 bases). The CDR3 spans 14 residues. The V end lost 5 bases, the J end lost 2 bases, and 13 bases lay between the germline ends. CDR1 is WSHSY and CDR2 is SAAADI in the germline V gene.

This clonotype was seen just once. CDR3 residues: CASSEDQVRDYNEQFF. As DNA, the CDR3 is TGTGCCAGCAGCGAAGATCAGGTCCGAGACTACAATGAGCAGTTCTTC. The chain employs TRBV7-8 and TRBJ2-1; D not certain. This CDR3 comprises 16 residues. V was pared by 5 bases and J by 3 bases, with 17 bases between. Germline CDR1 and CDR2: SGHVS and FQNEAQ.

The chain has TRBV27 and TRBJ2-7; D unclear. Trimming removed 10 bases at V and 3 bases at J, with 4 bases between. The V gene's germline CDR1 is MNHEY and CDR2 SMNVEV (reference sequence). The CDR3 sequence is 9 residues long. In DNA form, the CDR3 reads TGTGCCAACTTCTACGAGCAGTACTTC. This sequence encodes CANFYEQYF.

The J gene is TRBJ2-1, the V gene TRBV7-8, with 14 positions matching TRBD2. Germline V gene sequence: CDR1 SGHVS, CDR2 FQNEAQ. V trimming: 5 bases; J trimming: 13 bases; junction bases outside the gene matches: 4. The CDR3 is 13 amino acids. CDR3 in DNA: TGTGCCAGCAGCGTGACTAGCGGGAGGGGTCAGTTCTTC. Translated, it gives CASSVTSGRGQFF.

This clonotype has only a few counts. The V call is TRBV9, the J call TRBJ2-5; TRBD1 matches at 9 bases. The J call may be incorrect, as the DNA end agrees better with TRBJ2-7. In germline, CDR1 is SGDLS, CDR2 YYNGEE. This CDR3 has 15 amino acids. The CDR3 reads CASSVDGTGIYEQYF. In nucleotides, the CDR3 is TGTGCCAGCAGCGTAGACGGGACAGGGATATACGAGCAGTACTTC.

The rearrangement uses TRBV12-3 or TRBV12-4 and TRBJ1-5; D might be TRBD1 (5 bases). The CDR3 is made up of 15 amino acids. V was pared by 3 bases and J by 2 bases, with 11 bases between. The CDR3 bases are TGTGCCAGCAGTTTTAGTCTGGGGGGCAATCAGCCCCAGCATTTT. Protein: CASSFSLGGNQPQHF.

Only a few counts were recorded for this clonotype. J is TRBJ2-1 and V is TRBV9; D uncertain. The ends were cut back, 7 bases at V and 10 bases at J, with 12 bases in the middle. The CDR3 has 11 amino acids. The germline CDR1 and CDR2 sequences are SGDLS and YYNGEE. The CDR3 DNA reads as TGTGCCAGCGGACCCTCCATGGAGCAGTTCTTC. This sequence encodes CASGPSMEQFF.

In this sample, this clonotype turned up a few times. The V gene is TRBV4-1, the J gene TRBJ2-7; 9 positions agree with TRBD1. The length of the CDR3 is 15 residues. Germline V lookup: CDR1 MGHRA, CDR2 YSYEKL. The J segment lost 0 bases and the V segment lost 3 bases, leaving 3 bases of the junction unmatched. This CDR3 is CASSHWTGDSYEQYF. Written as DNA, the CDR3 is TGCGCCAGCAGCCACTGGACAGGGGACTCCTACGAGCAGTACTTC.

V usage is TRBV9 and J usage is TRBJ1-1; D gene uncertain. Germline CDR1 is SGDLS and CDR2 is YYNGEE. There are 14 residues in the CDR3. The V gene lost 0 bases and the J gene lost 1 base, with 7 bases spanning the gap. The CDR3, as DNA: TGTGCCAGCAGCGTAGGGGTTGGGAACACTGAAGCTTTCTTT. It translates to CASSVGVGNTEAFF.

V is TRBV7-2 and J is TRBJ1-5; D might be TRBD1 (6 bases). This CDR3 is built from 13 residues. Trimming took off 8 bases at V and 5 bases at J, with 13 bases between the two ends. Germline V lookup: CDR1 SGHTA, CDR2 FQGNSA. CDR3 amino acids: CASAAGADQPQHF. As DNA, the CDR3 is TGTGCCAGCGCCGCGGGGGCCGATCAGCCCCAGCATTTT.

The J gene is TRBJ1-1, the V gene TRBV5-6; 7 bases are shared with TRBD1. This CDR3 is built from 13 residues. Germline V gene data show CDR1 as SGHDT and CDR2 as YYEEEE. The V gene end was trimmed by 4 bases and the J gene end by 9 bases; junction bases not matched to a gene: 9. The CDR3 DNA follows: TGTGCCAGCAGCCACGGGGACAGAAAAAAAGCTTTCTTT. Encoded protein: CASSHGDRKKAFF.

This clonotype has only a few counts. The genes are TRBV6-2 or TRBV6-3 and TRBJ2-5; 15 bases agree with TRBD2. This CDR3 region has 18 residues. V was clipped by 4 bases and J by 0 bases; unmatched bases: 6. Looked up from germline, CDR1 is MNHEY and CDR2 is SVGEGT. CDR3 region: CASSSSGTSGRYQETQYF. CDR3 coding DNA: TGTGCCAGCAGTTCCTCCGGGACTAGCGGGAGGTACCAAGAGACCCAGTACTTC.

CDR3 nucleotides: TGTGCCAGCAACCTCCAGCGGGAGGGCCGCAATGAGCAGTTCTTC. Its protein product is CASNLQREGRNEQFF. V and J are TRBV12-3 or TRBV12-4 and TRBJ2-1, with 10 positions matching TRBD2. The J segment lost 6 bases and the V segment lost 7 bases, leaving 9 bases of the junction unmatched. The CDR3 has 15 residues.

This clonotype showed up just a few times. The V gene is TRBV4-2, the J gene TRBJ1-5; no clear D. CDR3 length: 13 amino acids. CDR1 is LGHNA, CDR2 YNFKEQ, per germline. V lost 4 bases, J lost 6 bases, and 10 bases lay in between. The DNA of the CDR3 is TGTGCCAGCAGCCCGCTTCCAGGTCAGCCCCAGCATTTT. This codes for CASSPLPGQPQHF.

The gene calls are TRBV7-2 and TRBJ2-2, with 7 positions matching TRBD1. This CDR3 is built from 13 residues. CDR1 is SGHTA and CDR2 is FQGNSA in the germline V gene. With V trimmed by 5 bases and J by 6 bases, 3 bases remained unmatched. CDR3 sequence reads: CASSPQGAGELFF. The DNA of the CDR3 is TGTGCCAGCAGCCCCCAGGGGGCCGGGGAGCTGTTTTTT.

The V call is TRBV6-1, the J call TRBJ2-4; maybe TRBD1 (5 bases). The better agreement between TRBJ2-7 and the DNA end casts doubt on the J call. The CDR3 loop spans 13 amino acids. CDR1 and CDR2 (germline): MNHNS, SASEGT. DNA for the CDR3: TGTGCCAGCGAGCTCCAGGGATCTTACGAGCAGTACTTC. This encodes CASELQGSYEQYF.

CDR3 sequence (DNA): TGTGCCAGCAGCCCTGGGGTGGCGAACCAAGAGACCCAGTACTTC. Protein product: CASSPGVANQETQYF. The chain recombines TRBV7-2 with TRBJ2-5, with D unresolved. V was pared by 5 bases and J by 0 bases, with 13 bases between. This CDR3 is built from 15 residues. Germline V gene data show CDR1 as SGHTA and CDR2 as FQGNSA.

This clonotype was seen only once. The chain combines TRBV12-3 or TRBV12-4 with TRBJ2-6; D is possibly TRBD1 (6 bases). Trimming removed 5 bases at V and 4 bases at J, with 12 bases between. This CDR3 contains 15 residues. CDR3 DNA: TGTGCCAGCAGTGCTACAGGGTTCGGGGCCAACGTCCTGACTTTC. It yields the protein CASSATGFGANVLTF.

The rearrangement joins TRBV15 to TRBJ2-6; D gene unclear. The CDR3 totals 15 residues. The V end was cut by 5 bases, the J end by 0 bases, with 8 bases between. CDR1 LNHNV and CDR2 YYDKDF come from the germline V gene (reference sequence). The CDR3 protein is CATSPSRSGANVLTF. The CDR3 DNA sequence: TGTGCCACCAGCCCATCCCGCTCTGGGGCCAACGTCCTGACTTTC.

The chain joins TRBV7-8 to TRBJ1-5; tentatively, D is TRBD1 (6 bases). In germline, CDR1 is SGHVS, CDR2 FQNEAQ. This CDR3 spans 16 amino acids. V was pared by 6 bases and J by 3 bases, with 18 bases between. The CDR3 region is CASSGEGKGDNQPQHF. CDR3 sequence (DNA): TGTGCCAGCAGTGGGGAGGGGAAGGGGGACAATCAGCCCCAGCATTTT.

V is TRBV20-1 and J is TRBJ2-7; D is unclear. Germline CDR1 is DFQATT and CDR2 is SNEGSKA (reference sequence). The V end lost 5 bases, the J end lost 0 bases, and 14 bases lay between the germline ends. The CDR3 is 14 amino acids. CDR3 sequence: CSALDPLSSYEQYF. The CDR3 DNA follows: TGCAGTGCTCTCGATCCCCTGAGCTCCTACGAGCAGTACTTC.

This clonotype has more than one count but fewer than ten. This sequence joins TRBV6-5 and TRBJ2-1, with TRBD2 matching 8 bases. The J call could be wrong; TRBJ2-7 is a better fit for the DNA end. The CDR3 has 14 amino acids. Germline-derived CDR1 and CDR2 are MNHEY and SVGAGI. The CDR3 sequence: CASSSPGGGNEQYF. As DNA, the CDR3 is TGTGCCAGCAGTTCTCCGGGAGGGGGGAATGAGCAGTACTTC.

This chain connects TRBV5-1 to TRBJ2-7; TRBD2 aligns across 15 bases. The CDR3 contains 17 residues. Germline CDR1 is SGHRS and CDR2 is YFSETQ. After removal of 7 bases from V and 2 bases from J, the junction contained 10 bases not matched to a gene. The CDR3, as DNA: TGCGCCAGCTACCCCGGGACTAGCGGGAGGATCGCCTACGAGCAGTACTTC. This codes for CASYPGTSGRIAYEQYF.

The chain recombines TRBV20-1 with TRBJ2-1; 9 bases map to TRBD2. Trimming removed 3 bases from V and 7 bases from J; junction bases left unmatched: 1. Germline assignment: CDR1 DFQATT and CDR2 SNEGSKA (reference sequence). This CDR3 region has 12 residues. As DNA, the CDR3 is TGCAGTGCTAGGCGGGAGGGGAATGAGCAGTTCTTC. Translating gives CSARREGNEQFF.

The table lists this clonotype with many counts. This chain uses TRBV29-1 with TRBJ1-2; unclear D gene. The CDR3 consists of 11 residues. V lost 4 bases and J lost 6, with 9 bases in between. Germline V gives CDR1 SQVTM, CDR2 ANQGSEA. This CDR3 is CSVVSGHGYTF. The CDR3 region has the DNA TGCAGCGTTGTCTCCGGGCATGGCTACACCTTC.

V gene TRBV29-1 combines with J gene TRBJ2-1, with 9 bases identical to TRBD2. The CDR3 is 16 residues long. Germline values: CDR1 SQVTM, CDR2 ANQGSEA. The V and J ends lost 4 bases and 4 bases, in that order; junction bases with no gene match: 11. CDR3 in amino acids: CSVVGFSGSWYNEQFF. CDR3 bases: TGCAGCGTTGTGGGTTTTAGCGGGAGTTGGTACAATGAGCAGTTCTTC.